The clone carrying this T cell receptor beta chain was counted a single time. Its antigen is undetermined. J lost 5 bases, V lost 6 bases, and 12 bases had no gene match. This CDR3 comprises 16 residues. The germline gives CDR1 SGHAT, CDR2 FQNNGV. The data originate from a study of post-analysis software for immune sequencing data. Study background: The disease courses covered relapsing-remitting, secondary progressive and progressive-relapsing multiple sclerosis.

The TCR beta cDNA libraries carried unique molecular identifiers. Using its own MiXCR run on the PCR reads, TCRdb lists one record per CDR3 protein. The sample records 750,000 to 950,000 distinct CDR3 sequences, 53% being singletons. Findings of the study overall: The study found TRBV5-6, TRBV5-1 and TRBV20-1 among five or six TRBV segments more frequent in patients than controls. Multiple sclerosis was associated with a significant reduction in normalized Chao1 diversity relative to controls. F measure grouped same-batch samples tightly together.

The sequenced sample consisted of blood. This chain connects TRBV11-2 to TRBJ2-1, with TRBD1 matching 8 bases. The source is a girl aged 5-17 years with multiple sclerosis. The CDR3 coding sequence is TGTGCCAGCAGGTCCCTTCAGGGGGCTCATCACAATGAGCAGTTCTTC. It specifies CASRSLQGAHHNEQFF.